Below are 10 T cell receptor beta chains sequenced from a single sample in a study of blood T cell repertoires in COVID-19. Assay: immunoSEQ multiplex PCR; the TCRdb copy retains only in-frame clones and omits some. The sample has 200,000 to 250,000 clones, over 75% seen once. The sequencing sample was made of peripheral blood. The receptors originated from a man aged 25-40 years who had recovered from COVID-19.

Only a few counts were recorded for this clone. This sequence joins TRBV4-1 and TRBJ1-2; a possible D gene is TRBD1 (5 bases). The ends were cut back, 4 bases at V and 0 bases at J, with 15 bases in the middle. There are 16 residues in the CDR3. Germline V gene lookup returns CDR1 MGHRA and CDR2 YSYEKL. The CDR3 reads CASSRGGGTANYGYTF. Here the CDR3 DNA reads TGCGCCAGCAGCCGTGGTGGGGGGACCGCTAACTATGGCTACACCTTC.

This rearrangement joins TRBV24-1 to TRBJ2-5; the D gene is possibly TRBD1 (5 bases). V shed 4 bases and J shed 3 bases, with 8 bases lying between them. Germline assignment: CDR1 KGHDR and CDR2 SFDVKD. This CDR3 has 13 residues. The CDR3 bases are TGTGCCACCAGTGAGCCGACAGAAGAGACCCAGTACTTC. Protein: CATSEPTEETQYF.

The chain has TRBV15 and TRBJ1-5, with D perhaps matching TRBD1 (5 bases). Trimming shortened V by 4 bases and J by 7 bases, and 11 bases separated the two germline ends. Germline-derived CDR1 and CDR2 are LNHNV and YYDKDF (reference sequence). The CDR3 has 13 residues. The DNA of the CDR3 is TGTGCCACCAGCAAACAACAGGACCAGCCCCAGCATTTT. This translates into CATSKQQDQPQHF.

V usage is TRBV28 and J usage is TRBJ1-5; weak D call: TRBD1 (5 bases). This CDR3 spans 16 amino acids. Trimming shortened V by 2 bases and J by 2 bases, and 13 bases separated the two germline ends. The germline V gene encodes CDR1 MDHEN and CDR2 SYDVKM. The chain's CDR3 is CASSLGRGRGNQPQHF. In DNA form, the CDR3 reads TGTGCCAGCAGTTTAGGGAGGGGACGTGGCAATCAGCCCCAGCATTTT.

The CDR3 loop reads CASSLRGAGSYNEQFF. In nucleotides, the CDR3 is TGTGCCAGCAGTTTAAGGGGTGCAGGGTCCTACAATGAGCAGTTCTTC. This chain links TRBV28 with TRBJ2-1, with D possibly being TRBD1 (5 bases). CDR1 and CDR2 (germline): MDHEN, SYDVKM. Trimming shortened V by 2 bases and J by 1 base, and 12 bases separated the two germline ends. There are 16 residues in the CDR3.

This clone has just a few counts. The chain joins TRBV5-1 to TRBJ1-4, with 7 bases lining up with TRBD1. The V gene end was trimmed by 1 base and the J gene end by 10 bases; junction bases not matched to a gene: 7. The CDR3 covers 14 residues. Germline values: CDR1 SGHRS, CDR2 YFSETQ. The CDR3 here is CASSLQGGLGKLFF. As DNA, the CDR3 is TGCGCCAGCAGCTTGCAGGGGGGTCTGGGAAAACTGTTTTTT. Full variable domain (missing parts from reference TRBV5-1 and TRBJ1-4): KAGVTQTPRYLIKTRGQQVTLSCSPISGHRSVSWYQQTPGQGLQFLFEYFSETQRNKGNFPGRFSGRQFSNSRSEMNVSTLELGDSALYLCASSLQGGLGKLFFGSGTQLSVL.

The rearrangement links TRBV7-2 to TRBJ2-3, with 11 bases fitting TRBD2. The J segment lost 4 bases and the V segment lost 5 bases, leaving 8 bases of the junction unmatched. This CDR3 spans 16 amino acids. Germline CDR1 reads SGHTA; CDR2 reads FQGNSA. This CDR3 is CASSRRSGGAADTQYF. CDR3 DNA sequence: TGTGCCAGCAGCCGCCGTAGCGGGGGGGCCGCAGATACGCAGTATTTT.

The rearrangement uses TRBV9 and TRBJ2-1, with a tentative D call TRBD1 (7 bases). The CDR3 is made up of 14 amino acids. V lost 5 bases and J 8 bases, leaving 17 bases between the germline ends. Germline assignment: CDR1 SGDLS and CDR2 YYNGEE. The CDR3: CASRAGTAADEQFF. The CDR3, as DNA: TGTGCCAGCAGGGCGGGGACAGCGGCGGATGAGCAGTTCTTC.

A few counts support this clone. This rearrangement joins TRBV7-9 to TRBJ1-2; D is perhaps TRBD1 (6 bases). The CDR3 consists of 15 residues. The V gene lost 1 base and the J gene lost 6 bases, with 15 bases spanning the gap. The germline V gene has CDR1 SEHNR and CDR2 FQNEAQ (reference sequence). CDR3 in amino acids: CASSLDVRGRNGYTF. CDR3 in DNA: TGTGCCAGCAGCTTAGATGTCAGGGGACGAAATGGCTACACCTTC.

The chain employs TRBV19 and TRBJ1-4; 8 nucleotides align to TRBD1. This CDR3 comprises 17 residues. J lost 8 bases, V lost 5 bases, and 16 bases had no gene match. CDR1 is LNHDA and CDR2 is SQIVND in the germline V gene (reference sequence). CDR3 region: CASSSTAGQVFGEKLFF. CDR3 bases: TGTGCCAGTAGTTCTACCGCGGGACAGGTCTTTGGAGAAAAACTGTTTTTT.